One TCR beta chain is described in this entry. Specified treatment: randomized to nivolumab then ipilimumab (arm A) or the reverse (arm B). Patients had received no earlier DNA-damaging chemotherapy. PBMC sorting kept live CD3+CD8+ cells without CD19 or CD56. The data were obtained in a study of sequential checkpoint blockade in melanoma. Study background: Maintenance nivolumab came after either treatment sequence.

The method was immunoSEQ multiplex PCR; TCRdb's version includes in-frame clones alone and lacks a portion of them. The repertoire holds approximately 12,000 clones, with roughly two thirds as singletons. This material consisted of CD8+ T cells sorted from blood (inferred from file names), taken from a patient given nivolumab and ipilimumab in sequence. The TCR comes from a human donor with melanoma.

The DNA for the CDR3 is TGTGCCAGCAGCTCTGGGACTCCGGGTACGCAGTATTTT. Translating gives CASSSGTPGTQYF. The rearrangement joins TRBV7-2 to TRBJ2-3; maybe TRBD2 (6 bases). Deletions cut 4 bases from V and 8 bases from J, with 13 bases between. CDR3 length: 13 residues. Germline-derived CDR1 and CDR2 are SGHTA and FQGNSA. The full variable domain, rest sourced from reference TRBV7-2 and TRBJ2-3, is GAGVSQSPSNKVTEKGKDVELRCDPISGHTALYWYRQSLGQGLEFLIYFQGNSAPDKSGLPSDRFSAERTGGSVSTLTIQRTQQEDSAVYLCASSSGTPGTQYFGPGTRLTVL.